This is a list of T cell receptor beta chains from one sample in a study of blood T cell repertoires in COVID-19. The repertoire was sequenced with immunoSEQ multiplex PCR; TCRdb's copy has only in-frame clones and lacks some. Of about 270,000 clones detected, about 85% appear once; the ten largest clones hold around 4.2%. Material for sequencing was peripheral blood. These receptors all come from a woman aged 45-65 years with active or convalescent COVID-19. The CDR3 runs from the conserved cysteine through the conserved F or W. The D gene is left open where the match is weak. The size field is filled for only some rows; it gives once, few, many or a size class.

D gene	J gene	clone size	V gene	CDR3 DNA	CDR3 protein
NA	TRBJ2-5	NA	TRBV12-2	TGTGCAAGTCGCTTAAGCGCTGGGACAGGGAAAAGAGGGGGAGGAGAGACCCAGTACTTC	CASRLSAGTGKRGGGETQYF
NA	TRBJ2-7	NA	TRBV3-1/TRBV3-2	TGTGCCAGCAGCCTGACGAGCGAGTCCTACGAGCAGTACTTC	CASSLTSESYEQYF
NA	TRBJ2-1	NA	TRBV5-4	TGTGCCAGCAGCTATGATCCCAGCGATGAGCAGTTCTTC	CASSYDPSDEQFF
NA	TRBJ1-4	NA	TRBV28	TGTGCCAGCAGCTTTGCAACTAATGAAAAACTGTTTTTT	CASSFATNEKLFF
NA	TRBJ1-6	NA	TRBV28	TGTGCCAGCCGGGTAGCGGGGGGTTACGGTTCACCCCTCCACTTT	CASRVAGGYGSPLHF
TRBD1	TRBJ2-7	few	TRBV25-1	TGTGCCAGCAGTGGACAGGGGGCTTACGAGCAGTACTTC	CASSGQGAYEQYF
NA	TRBJ1-6	few	TRBV3-1/TRBV3-2	TGTGCCAGCAGCCATCGCGAGAGGAATTCACCCCTCCACTTT	CASSHRERNSPLHF
TRBD1	TRBJ1-6	NA	TRBV5-1	TGCGCCAGCAGCCCGACAGGGCTTAATTCACCCCTCCACTTT	CASSPTGLNSPLHF
NA	TRBJ2-7	NA	TRBV12-3/TRBV12-4	TGTGCCAGCAGTTTACGGCGGGACGAGCAGTACTTC	CASSLRRDEQYF
NA	TRBJ1-1	few	TRBV5-5	TGTGCCAGCAGGTTGGGCGTGGACACTGAAGCTTTCTTT	CASRLGVDTEAFF
TRBD2	TRBJ2-1	NA	TRBV7-3	TGTGCCAGCAGCTTAACTGGGGGACTAGCGGTATACAATGAGCAGTTCTTC	CASSLTGGLAVYNEQFF
NA	TRBJ1-2	NA	TRBV19	TGTGCCAGTGCGGGACGGAACTATGGCTACACCTTC	CASAGRNYGYTF
NA	TRBJ1-3	NA	TRBV9	TGTGCCAGCAGCGTACGCCTGGGAGGGGCTGGAAACACCATATATTTT	CASSVRLGGAGNTIYF
NA	TRBJ1-1	NA	TRBV7-8	TGTGCCAGCACCCCTGCGGCAGGGAATGAAGCTTTCTTT	CASTPAAGNEAFF
TRBD1	TRBJ2-7	NA	TRBV14	TGTGCCAGCAGCCAAGATAACGACAGGGGCCTGCGGTATTACGAGCAGTACTTC	CASSQDNDRGLRYYEQYF
TRBD1	TRBJ2-7	few	TRBV27	TGTGCCAGCGGGACAGGGACCTACGAGCAGTACTTC	CASGTGTYEQYF